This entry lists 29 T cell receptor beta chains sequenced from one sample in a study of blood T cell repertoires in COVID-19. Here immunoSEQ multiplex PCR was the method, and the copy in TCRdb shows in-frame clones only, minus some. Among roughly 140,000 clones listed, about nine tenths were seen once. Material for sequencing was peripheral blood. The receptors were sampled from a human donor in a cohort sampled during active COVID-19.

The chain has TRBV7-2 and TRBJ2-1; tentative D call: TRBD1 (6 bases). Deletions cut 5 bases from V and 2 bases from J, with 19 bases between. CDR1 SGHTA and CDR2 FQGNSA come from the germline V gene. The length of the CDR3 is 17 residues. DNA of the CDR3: TGTGCCAGCAGCGCACGCCCCCATCGACAGGCCTACAATGAGCAGTTCTTC. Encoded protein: CASSARPHRQAYNEQFF.

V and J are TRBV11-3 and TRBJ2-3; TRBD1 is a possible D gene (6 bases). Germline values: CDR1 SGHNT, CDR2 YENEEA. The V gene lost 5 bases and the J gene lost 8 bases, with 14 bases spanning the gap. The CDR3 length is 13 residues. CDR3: CASSPRTEGTQYF. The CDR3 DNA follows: TGTGCCAGCAGCCCAAGGACAGAGGGTACGCAGTATTTT.

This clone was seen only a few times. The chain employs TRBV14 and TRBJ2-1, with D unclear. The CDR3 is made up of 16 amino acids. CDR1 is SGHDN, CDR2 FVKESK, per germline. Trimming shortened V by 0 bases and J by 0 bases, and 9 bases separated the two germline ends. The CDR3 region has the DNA TGTGCCAGCAGCCAAGATCGTTGGAGCTCCTACAATGAGCAGTTCTTC. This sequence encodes CASSQDRWSSYNEQFF.

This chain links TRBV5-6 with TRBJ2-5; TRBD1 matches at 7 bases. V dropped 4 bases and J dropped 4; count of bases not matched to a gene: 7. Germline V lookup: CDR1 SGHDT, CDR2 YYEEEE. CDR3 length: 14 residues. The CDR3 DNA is TGTGCCAGCAGCGTCCCCAGGGACAGAGAGACCCAGTACTTC. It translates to CASSVPRDRETQYF.

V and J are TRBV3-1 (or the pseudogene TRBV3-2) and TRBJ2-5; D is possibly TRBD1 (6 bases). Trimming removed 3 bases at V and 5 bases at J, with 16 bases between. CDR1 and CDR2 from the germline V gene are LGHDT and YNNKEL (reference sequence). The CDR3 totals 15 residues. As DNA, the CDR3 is TGTGCCAGCAGCCAGGATCCACAGGGAGACGAGACCCAGTACTTC. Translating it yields CASSQDPQGDETQYF.

CDR3: CASSQSGTGVLTDTQYF. The CDR3 region has the DNA TGTGCCAGCAGCCAAAGCGGGACGGGGGTCCTCACAGATACGCAGTATTTT. The chain joins TRBV3-1 (or the pseudogene TRBV3-2) to TRBJ2-3; the match to TRBD2 covers 7 bases. The CDR3 extends over 17 amino acids. CDR1 and CDR2 from the germline V gene are LGHDT and YNNKEL (reference sequence). Unmatched junction bases numbered 10, after V lost 2 bases and J lost 2 bases.

The CDR3 DNA reads as TGTGCCAGTCAACAGGGGGCCAAAAACATTCAGTACTTC. Protein sequence: CASQQGAKNIQYF. This chain joins TRBV27 and TRBJ2-4, with TRBD1 matching 7 bases. Trimming cost V 9 bases and J 1 base; bases outside gene matches: 3. Germline CDR1 MNHEY, CDR2 SMNVEV (reference sequence). The CDR3 is 13 amino acids.

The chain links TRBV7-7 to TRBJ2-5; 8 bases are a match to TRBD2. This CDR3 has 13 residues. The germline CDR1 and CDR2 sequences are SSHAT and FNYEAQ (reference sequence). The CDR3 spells CASAQERGETQYF. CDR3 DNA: TGTGCTAGCGCACAAGAGCGGGGGGAGACCCAGTACTTC.

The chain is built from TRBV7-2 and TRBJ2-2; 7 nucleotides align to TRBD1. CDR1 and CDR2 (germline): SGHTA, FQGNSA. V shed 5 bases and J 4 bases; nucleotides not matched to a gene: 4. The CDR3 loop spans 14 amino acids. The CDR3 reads CASSPRQGTGELFF. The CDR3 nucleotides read TGTGCCAGCAGCCCCAGACAGGGCACCGGGGAGCTGTTTTTT.

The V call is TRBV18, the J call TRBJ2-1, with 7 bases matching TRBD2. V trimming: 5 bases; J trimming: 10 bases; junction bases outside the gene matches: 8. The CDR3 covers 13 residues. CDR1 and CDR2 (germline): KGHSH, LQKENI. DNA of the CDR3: TGTGCCAGCTCAACCATCGCGGGGGAGGAGCAGTTCTTC. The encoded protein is CASSTIAGEEQFF.

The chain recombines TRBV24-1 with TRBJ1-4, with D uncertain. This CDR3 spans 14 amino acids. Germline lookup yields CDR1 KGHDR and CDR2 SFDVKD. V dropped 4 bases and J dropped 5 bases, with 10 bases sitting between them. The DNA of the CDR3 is TGTGCCACCAGTGAGGGTACGAGGAATGAAAAACTGTTTTTT. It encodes CATSEGTRNEKLFF.

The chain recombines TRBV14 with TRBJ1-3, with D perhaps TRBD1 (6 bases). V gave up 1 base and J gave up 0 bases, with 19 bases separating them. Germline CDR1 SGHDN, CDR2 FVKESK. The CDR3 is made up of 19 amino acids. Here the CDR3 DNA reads TGTGCCAGCAGCCAAGCACGGGGACACCTTACTAACTCTGGAAACACCATATATTTT. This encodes CASSQARGHLTNSGNTIYF.

The CDR3 sequence is CASTGGSNTEAFF. CDR3 bases: TGTGCCAGCACCGGGGGTTCGAACACTGAAGCTTTCTTT. This sequence joins TRBV6-5 and TRBJ1-1; D might be TRBD1 (5 bases). Germline V lookup: CDR1 MNHEY, CDR2 SVGAGI. With 7 bases removed from V and 1 base from J, the gap between germline ends came to 10 bases. The CDR3 contains 13 residues.

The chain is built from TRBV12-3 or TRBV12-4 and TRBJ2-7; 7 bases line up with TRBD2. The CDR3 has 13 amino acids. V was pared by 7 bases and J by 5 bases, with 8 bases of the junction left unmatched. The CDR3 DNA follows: TGTGCCAGCACTCCAGGGAGGGGAAACGAGCAGTACTTC. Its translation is CASTPGRGNEQYF.

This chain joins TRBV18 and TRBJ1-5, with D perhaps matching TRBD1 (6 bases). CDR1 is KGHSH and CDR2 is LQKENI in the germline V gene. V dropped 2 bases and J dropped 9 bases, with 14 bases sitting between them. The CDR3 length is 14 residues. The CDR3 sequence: CASSPGTLKGPQHF. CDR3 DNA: TGTGCCAGCTCACCAGGGACACTCAAGGGGCCCCAGCATTTT.

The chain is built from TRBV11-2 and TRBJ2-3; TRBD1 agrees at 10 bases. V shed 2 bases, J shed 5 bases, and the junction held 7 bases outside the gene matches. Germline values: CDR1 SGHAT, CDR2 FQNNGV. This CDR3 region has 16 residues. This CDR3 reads CASSLYRGQGRDTQYF. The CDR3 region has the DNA TGTGCCAGCAGCTTATACAGGGGACAGGGGAGAGATACGCAGTATTTT.

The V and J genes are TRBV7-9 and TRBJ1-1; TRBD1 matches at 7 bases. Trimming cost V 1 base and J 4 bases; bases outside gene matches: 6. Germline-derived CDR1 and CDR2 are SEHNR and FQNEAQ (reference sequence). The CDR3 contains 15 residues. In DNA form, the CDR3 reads TGTGCCAGCAGCTTAGGCCAGACAGGGCCCACTGAAGCTTTCTTT. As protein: CASSLGQTGPTEAFF.

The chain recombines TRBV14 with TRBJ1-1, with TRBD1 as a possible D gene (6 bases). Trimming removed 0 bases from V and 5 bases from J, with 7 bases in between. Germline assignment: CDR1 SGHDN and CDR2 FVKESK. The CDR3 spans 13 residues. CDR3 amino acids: CASSQETGTEAFF. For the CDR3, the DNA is TGTGCCAGCAGCCAAGAAACAGGGACTGAAGCTTTCTTT.

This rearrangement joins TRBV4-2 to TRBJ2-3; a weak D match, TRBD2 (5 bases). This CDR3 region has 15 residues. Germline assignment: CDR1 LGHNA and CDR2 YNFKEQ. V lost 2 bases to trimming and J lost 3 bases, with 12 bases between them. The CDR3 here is CASSQSRERTDTQYF. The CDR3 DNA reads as TGTGCCAGCAGCCAAAGCCGGGAACGGACAGATACGCAGTATTTT.

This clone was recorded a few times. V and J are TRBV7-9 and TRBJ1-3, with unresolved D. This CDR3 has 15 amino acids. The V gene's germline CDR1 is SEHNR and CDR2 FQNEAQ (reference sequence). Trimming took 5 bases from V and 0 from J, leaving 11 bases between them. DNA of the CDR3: TGTGCCAGCAGCCCGAGCGGGAGCTCTGGAAACACCATATATTTT. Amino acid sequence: CASSPSGSSGNTIYF.

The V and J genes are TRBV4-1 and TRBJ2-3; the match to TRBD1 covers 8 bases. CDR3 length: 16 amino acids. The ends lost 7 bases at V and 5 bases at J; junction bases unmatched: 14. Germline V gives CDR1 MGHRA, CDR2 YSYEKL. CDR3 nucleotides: TGCGCCAGCAACCCTCAGGGGACAGGTCGGGGAGATACGCAGTATTTT. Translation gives CASNPQGTGRGDTQYF.

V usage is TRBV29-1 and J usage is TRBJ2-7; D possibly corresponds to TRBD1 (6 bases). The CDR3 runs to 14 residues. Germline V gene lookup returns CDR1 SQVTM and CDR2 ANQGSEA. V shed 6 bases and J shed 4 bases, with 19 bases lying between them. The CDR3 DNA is TGCAGCGTCGGCAAGCAGGGGTCGGCGTACGAGCAGTACTTC. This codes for CSVGKQGSAYEQYF.

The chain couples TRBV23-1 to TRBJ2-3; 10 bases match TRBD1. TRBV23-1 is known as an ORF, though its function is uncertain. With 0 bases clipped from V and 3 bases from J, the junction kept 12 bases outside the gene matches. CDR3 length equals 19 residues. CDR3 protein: CASSQSRGTGVQLTDTQYF. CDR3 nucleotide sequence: TGCGCCAGCAGTCAATCGCGGGGGACAGGGGTACAATTAACAGATACGCAGTATTTT.

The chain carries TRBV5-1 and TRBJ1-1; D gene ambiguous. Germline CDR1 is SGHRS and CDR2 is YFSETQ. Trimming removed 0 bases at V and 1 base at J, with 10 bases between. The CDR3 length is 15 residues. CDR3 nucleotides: TGCGCCAGCAGCTTGGGGCCAGGCGCGAACACTGAAGCTTTCTTT. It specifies CASSLGPGANTEAFF.

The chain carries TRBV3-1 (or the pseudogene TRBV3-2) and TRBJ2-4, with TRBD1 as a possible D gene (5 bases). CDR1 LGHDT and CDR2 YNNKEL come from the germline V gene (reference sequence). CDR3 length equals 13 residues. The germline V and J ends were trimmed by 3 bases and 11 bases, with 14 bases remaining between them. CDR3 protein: CASSHVRTHVQYF. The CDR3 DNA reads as TGTGCCAGCAGCCACGTTAGGACACATGTTCAGTACTTC.

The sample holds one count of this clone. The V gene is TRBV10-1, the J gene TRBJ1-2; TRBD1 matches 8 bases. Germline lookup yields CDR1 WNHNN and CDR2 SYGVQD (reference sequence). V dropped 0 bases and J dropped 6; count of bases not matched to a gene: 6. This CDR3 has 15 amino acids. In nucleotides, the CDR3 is TGCGCCAGCAGTGAGTCGTTAGACAGGGGCCATGGCTACACCTTC. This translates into CASSESLDRGHGYTF.

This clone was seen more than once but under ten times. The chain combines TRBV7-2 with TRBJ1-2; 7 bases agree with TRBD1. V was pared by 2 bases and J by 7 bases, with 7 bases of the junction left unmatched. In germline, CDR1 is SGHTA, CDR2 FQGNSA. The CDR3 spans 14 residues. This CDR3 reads CASSLNAGGSGYTF. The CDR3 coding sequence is TGTGCCAGCAGCTTAAATGCAGGGGGAAGTGGCTACACCTTC.

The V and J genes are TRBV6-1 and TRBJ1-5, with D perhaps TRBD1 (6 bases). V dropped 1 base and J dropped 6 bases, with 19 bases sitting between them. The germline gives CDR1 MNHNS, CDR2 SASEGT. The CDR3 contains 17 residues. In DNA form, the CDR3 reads TGTGCCAGCAGTGAAGAGGCCGCCAGGGGATTGACTCAGCCCCAGCATTTT. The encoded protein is CASSEEAARGLTQPQHF.

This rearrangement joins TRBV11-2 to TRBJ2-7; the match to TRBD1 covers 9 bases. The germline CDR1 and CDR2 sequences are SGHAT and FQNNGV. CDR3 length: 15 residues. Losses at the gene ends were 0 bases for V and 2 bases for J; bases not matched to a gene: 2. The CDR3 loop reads CASSLEGQGTYEQYF. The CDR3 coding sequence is TGTGCCAGCAGCTTAGAGGGACAGGGAACCTACGAGCAGTACTTC.